A single sample gave rise to the 27 T cell receptor beta chains below, sequenced in a study of CD8 T cells in Susac syndrome. Random hexamers were used to reverse transcribe an amount of about 0.45 to 1 ug RNA. TCRdb processed the immunoSEQ multiplex PCR reads anew with MiXCR; each CDR3 protein has one entry. The sample records 150,000 to 190,000 distinct CDR3 sequences, approximately 96% being singletons. Sequenced input: CD4+ T cells from PBMCs. The receptor set was obtained from a human donor with Susac syndrome.

This chain connects TRBV3-1 to TRBJ1-1; unclear D gene. The V end lost 3 bases, the J end lost 11 bases, and 16 bases lay between the germline ends. Germline V CDR1 and CDR2: LGHDT, YNNKEL (reference sequence). This CDR3 spans 13 amino acids. CDR3 loop: CASSQAVVGRAFF. The CDR3 coding sequence is TGTGCCAGCAGCCAGGCCGTTGTGGGTCGGGCTTTCTTT.

For the CDR3, the DNA is TGCAGCGGGGCAGAGGGCTATTCGGAAAAACTGTTTTTT. Protein sequence: CSGAEGYSEKLFF. The chain links TRBV29-1 to TRBJ1-4; D is unclear. Germline V gene sequence: CDR1 SQVTM, CDR2 ANQGSEA. This CDR3 has 13 amino acids. Trimming left V 7 bases short and J 8 bases short, with 17 bases between.

J is TRBJ1-5 and V is TRBV9; D might be TRBD1 (6 bases). The CDR3 is made up of 14 amino acids. Germline lookup yields CDR1 SGDLS and CDR2 YYNGEE. V was shortened by 4 bases and J by 7 bases, with 15 bases between the two germline ends. The CDR3 here is CASSPRQDPQPQHF. The DNA for the CDR3 is TGTGCCAGCAGCCCACGACAGGACCCGCAGCCCCAGCATTTT.

The CDR3 reads CASGPQGGQELFF. CDR3 coding DNA: TGTGCTAGTGGTCCTCAGGGGGGGCAGGAGCTGTTTTTT. This chain joins TRBV12-5 and TRBJ2-2, with D possibly being TRBD1 or TRBD2 (7 bases each). Trimming removed 5 bases at V and 10 bases at J, with 14 bases between. The CDR3 sequence is 13 residues long. CDR1 LGHNT and CDR2 FRNRAP come from the germline V gene. The full variable domain, in which reference TRBV12-5 and TRBJ2-2 provide the parts outside the CDR3, is DARVTQTPRHKVTEMGQEVTMRCQPILGHNTVFWYRQTMMQGLELLAYFRNRAPLDDSGMPKDRFSAEMPDATLATLKIQPSEPRDSAVYFCASGPQGGQELFFGEGSRLTVL.

The CDR3 reads CASNSMGTNSPLHF. The DNA for the CDR3 is TGTGCCAGCAATTCTATGGGGACAAATTCACCCCTCCACTTT. The chain joins TRBV6-5 to TRBJ1-6; D might be TRBD1 (6 bases). The V gene's germline CDR1 is MNHEY and CDR2 SVGAGI. This CDR3 is 14 amino acids long. V was shortened by 7 bases and J by 7 bases, with 14 bases between the two germline ends.

This chain connects TRBV7-9 to TRBJ1-1; D uncertain. Trimming shortened V by 5 bases and J by 1 base, and 17 bases separated the two germline ends. This CDR3 has 16 residues. Germline-derived CDR1 and CDR2 are SEHNR and FQNEAQ (reference sequence). The DNA for the CDR3 is TGTGCCAGCAGCGATACCCGAAAGGTTTCGAACACTGAAGCTTTCTTT. As protein: CASSDTRKVSNTEAFF.

The V call is TRBV20-1, the J call TRBJ1-2; D unresolved. Trimming left V 0 bases short and J 4 bases short, with 18 bases between. Germline CDR1 reads DFQATT; CDR2 reads SNEGSKA (reference sequence). The CDR3 is 16 residues long. This CDR3 reads CSARDQSKAARYGYTF. The CDR3 DNA is TGCAGTGCTAGAGATCAAAGCAAGGCTGCCCGCTATGGCTACACCTTC.

The rearrangement joins TRBV2 to TRBJ2-5; no clear D gene. Germline V gene sequence: CDR1 SNHLY, CDR2 FYNNEI. The CDR3 is 14 residues long. V dropped 1 base and J dropped 7 bases, with 13 bases sitting between them. The CDR3 is CASSEVAPRTTQYF. In DNA, the CDR3 is TGTGCCAGCAGTGAAGTGGCCCCCCGGACGACCCAGTACTTC.

The V and J genes are TRBV25-1 and TRBJ2-3; D is uncertain. Germline-derived CDR1 and CDR2 are MGHDK and SYGVNS. Trimming shortened V by 1 base and J by 1 base, and 3 bases separated the two germline ends. The CDR3 has 13 residues. CDR3 loop: CASSEWGTDTQYF. The CDR3 DNA is TGTGCCAGCAGTGAATGGGGCACAGATACGCAGTATTTT.

The chain has TRBV18 and TRBJ2-3; D gene ambiguous. Trimming shortened V by 0 bases and J by 5 bases, and 6 bases separated the two germline ends. Germline CDR1 is KGHSH and CDR2 is LQKENI. The CDR3 covers 13 residues. The CDR3 DNA sequence: TGTGCCAGCTCACCACCGGGTGGAGATACGCAGTATTTT. Protein: CASSPPGGDTQYF.

J is TRBJ2-3 and V is TRBV11-1, with 11 bases fitting TRBD2. J lost 0 bases, V lost 4 bases, and 15 bases had no gene match. CDR1 is SGHAT and CDR2 is FQDESV in the germline V gene (reference sequence). The length of the CDR3 is 20 residues. The CDR3 reads CASSSRTSSGGTISTDTQYF. The CDR3 nucleotides read TGTGCCAGCAGCTCGCGAACGTCTAGCGGGGGGACGATAAGCACAGATACGCAGTATTTT.

The CDR3 is CASGYDRVYEQYF. The CDR3 bases are TGTGCTAGTGGATATGACAGGGTCTACGAGCAGTACTTC. The chain couples TRBV12-5 to TRBJ2-7; 7 bases line up with TRBD1. This CDR3 is built from 13 residues. The germline CDR1 and CDR2 sequences are LGHNT and FRNRAP. J lost 3 bases, V lost 6 bases, and 5 bases had no gene match.

V gene TRBV12-3 or TRBV12-4 combines with J gene TRBJ1-2, with D perhaps TRBD1 (6 bases). V was clipped by 5 bases and J by 2 bases, with 18 bases between them. This CDR3 comprises 16 residues. The CDR3: CASSHSGQGINYGYTF. DNA for the CDR3: TGTGCCAGCAGTCACTCGGGGCAGGGGATCAACTATGGCTACACCTTC.

The chain employs TRBV15 and TRBJ2-7; D is perhaps TRBD1 (6 bases). CDR3 length: 15 amino acids. The V and J ends lost 1 base and 4 bases respectively, with 14 bases between them. Germline values: CDR1 LNHNV, CDR2 YYDKDF (reference sequence). CDR3 region: CATSRARDNTYEQYF. In nucleotides, the CDR3 is TGTGCCACCAGCAGAGCTAGGGACAATACTTACGAGCAGTACTTC.

The chain employs TRBV6-5 and TRBJ1-4; maybe TRBD1 (6 bases). Germline V lookup: CDR1 MNHEY, CDR2 SVGAGI. The CDR3 spans 14 residues. V gave up 5 bases and J gave up 7 bases, with 14 bases separating them. CDR3 DNA sequence: TGTGCCAGCAGTAAACAGGGCGGGGGTGAAAAACTGTTTTTT. It is translated as CASSKQGGGEKLFF.

V usage is TRBV25-1 and J usage is TRBJ2-3, with TRBD2 as a possible D gene (5 bases). The CDR3 spans 13 residues. CDR1 is MGHDK and CDR2 is SYGVNS in the germline V gene. Trimming left V 2 bases short and J 6 bases short, with 9 bases between. CDR3: CASSERGWDTQYF. In DNA, the CDR3 is TGTGCCAGCAGTGAACGGGGTTGGGATACGCAGTATTTT.

V usage is TRBV27 and J usage is TRBJ2-4, with a tentative D call TRBD1 (6 bases). From germline, CDR1 is MNHEY and CDR2 SMNVEV (reference sequence). The CDR3 has 16 amino acids. Trimming left V 3 bases short and J 0 bases short, with 12 bases between. The chain's CDR3 is CASSFGGVLAKNIQYF. The CDR3 bases are TGTGCCAGCAGTTTTGGGGGCGTCCTAGCCAAAAACATTCAGTACTTC.

The chain employs TRBV7-2 and TRBJ2-3; D is unresolved. The V and J ends lost 10 bases and 8 bases respectively, with 13 bases between them. Per the germline V gene, CDR1 is SGHTA and CDR2 is FQGNSA. There are 11 residues in the CDR3. In DNA, the CDR3 is TGTGCCACCGACCGGTGGGCTACGCAGTATTTT. It yields the protein CATDRWATQYF.

The chain recombines TRBV20-1 with TRBJ2-6; D is uncertain. Germline CDR1 is DFQATT and CDR2 is SNEGSKA (reference sequence). The CDR3 runs to 17 residues. Trimming removed 1 base from V and 0 bases from J, with 13 bases in between. CDR3 region: CSARVGHGNSGANVLTF. The CDR3 bases are TGCAGTGCTAGAGTTGGGCACGGAAACTCTGGGGCCAACGTCCTGACTTTC.

The chain combines TRBV20-1 with TRBJ2-7; perhaps TRBD2 as D (6 bases). V was shortened by 6 bases and J by 1 base, with 10 bases between the two germline ends. Germline V lookup: CDR1 DFQATT, CDR2 SNEGSKA (reference sequence). The length of the CDR3 is 12 residues. CDR3 in amino acids: CSAGTYSYEQYF. In nucleotides, the CDR3 is TGCAGTGCAGGGACTTATTCCTACGAGCAGTACTTC.

This chain joins TRBV12-3 or TRBV12-4 and TRBJ2-5; 7 bases are a match to TRBD1. The CDR3 is 13 amino acids. J was trimmed by 2 bases and V by 4 bases; bases with no gene match: 1. The CDR3 DNA sequence: TGTGCCAGCAGTTGGGGACAGCAAGAGACCCAGTACTTC. Its translation is CASSWGQQETQYF.

The V call is TRBV7-2, the J call TRBJ2-3, with unresolved D. In germline, CDR1 is SGHTA, CDR2 FQGNSA. V was trimmed by 2 bases and J by 6 bases, leaving 9 bases between them. The length of the CDR3 is 13 residues. CDR3 sequence (DNA): TGTGCCAGCAGCTTACACCCCCGGGATACGCAGTATTTT. Translation: CASSLHPRDTQYF.

V and J are TRBV4-1 and TRBJ2-7, with D perhaps being TRBD1 or TRBD2 (6 bases each). The CDR3 runs 16 residues. V was pared by 0 bases and J by 2 bases, with 14 bases between. Per germline, CDR1 MGHRA and CDR2 YSYEKL. CDR3 sequence reads: CASSQDPRGLTYEQYF. DNA of the CDR3: TGCGCCAGCAGCCAAGATCCACGGGGGCTAACCTACGAGCAGTACTTC.

This chain connects TRBV12-3 or TRBV12-4 to TRBJ2-3; D ambiguous. CDR3 size: 16 residues. V lost 0 bases and J lost 0, with 10 bases in between. The CDR3 DNA is TGTGCCAGCAGTTTAGCGGGGTCGCCTAGCACAGATACGCAGTATTTT. As protein: CASSLAGSPSTDTQYF.

The chain is built from TRBV27 and TRBJ2-3; TRBD2 aligns across 8 bases. This CDR3 spans 15 amino acids. Germline V gene lookup returns CDR1 MNHEY and CDR2 SMNVEV (reference sequence). V lost 5 bases to trimming and J lost 7 bases; unmatched junction nucleotides: 11. The CDR3, as DNA: TGTGCCAGCAGTCCCTTTACCGGGGGGGTGAATACGCAGTATTTT. Its translation: CASSPFTGGVNTQYF.

The chain employs TRBV18 and TRBJ1-2, with 8 bases identical to TRBD1. The junction had 7 bases not matched to a gene; V was cut back by 3 bases and J by 4 bases. The CDR3 runs to 15 residues. Germline V gives CDR1 KGHSH, CDR2 LQKENI. CDR3 region: CASSPTPDRAYGYTF. CDR3 DNA: TGTGCCAGCTCACCCACGCCGGACAGGGCCTATGGCTACACCTTC.

The gene calls are TRBV12-3 or TRBV12-4 and TRBJ2-7, with 12 bases aligning to TRBD2. Germline trimming cut 1 base from V and 4 bases from J; bases unmatched to any gene: 2. This CDR3 is built from 15 residues. CDR3 loop: CASSLELAGGYEQYF. In nucleotides, the CDR3 is TGTGCCAGCAGTTTAGAACTAGCGGGGGGTTACGAGCAGTACTTC.